This T cell receptor beta chain was recorded in a study of cytomegalovirus exposure and HLA in healthy donors. Primers included in the PCR were 60 Vbeta and 13 Jbeta primers. Libraries were prepared by immunoSEQ multiplex PCR; TCRdb keeps only in-frame clonotypes and omits some of them. In the table there are about 170,000 clones, 70% to 90% of which are singletons. CDR1 and CDR2 (germline): SGHTA, FQGTGA. The trim removed 1 base at V and 8 bases at J, leaving 12 bases unmatched. The CDR3 loop spans 17 amino acids. The chain joins TRBV7-3 to TRBJ2-1; 9 nucleotides align to TRBD2. Material for sequencing was PBMCs. The TCR was taken from a man aged 25 to 40 in good health and CMV-seropositive. The CDR3, as DNA: TGTGCCAGCAGCTTAAAGGAGGCGCGCGGGAGGGCCGATGAGCAGTTCTTC. Translating it yields CASSLKEARGRADEQFF.